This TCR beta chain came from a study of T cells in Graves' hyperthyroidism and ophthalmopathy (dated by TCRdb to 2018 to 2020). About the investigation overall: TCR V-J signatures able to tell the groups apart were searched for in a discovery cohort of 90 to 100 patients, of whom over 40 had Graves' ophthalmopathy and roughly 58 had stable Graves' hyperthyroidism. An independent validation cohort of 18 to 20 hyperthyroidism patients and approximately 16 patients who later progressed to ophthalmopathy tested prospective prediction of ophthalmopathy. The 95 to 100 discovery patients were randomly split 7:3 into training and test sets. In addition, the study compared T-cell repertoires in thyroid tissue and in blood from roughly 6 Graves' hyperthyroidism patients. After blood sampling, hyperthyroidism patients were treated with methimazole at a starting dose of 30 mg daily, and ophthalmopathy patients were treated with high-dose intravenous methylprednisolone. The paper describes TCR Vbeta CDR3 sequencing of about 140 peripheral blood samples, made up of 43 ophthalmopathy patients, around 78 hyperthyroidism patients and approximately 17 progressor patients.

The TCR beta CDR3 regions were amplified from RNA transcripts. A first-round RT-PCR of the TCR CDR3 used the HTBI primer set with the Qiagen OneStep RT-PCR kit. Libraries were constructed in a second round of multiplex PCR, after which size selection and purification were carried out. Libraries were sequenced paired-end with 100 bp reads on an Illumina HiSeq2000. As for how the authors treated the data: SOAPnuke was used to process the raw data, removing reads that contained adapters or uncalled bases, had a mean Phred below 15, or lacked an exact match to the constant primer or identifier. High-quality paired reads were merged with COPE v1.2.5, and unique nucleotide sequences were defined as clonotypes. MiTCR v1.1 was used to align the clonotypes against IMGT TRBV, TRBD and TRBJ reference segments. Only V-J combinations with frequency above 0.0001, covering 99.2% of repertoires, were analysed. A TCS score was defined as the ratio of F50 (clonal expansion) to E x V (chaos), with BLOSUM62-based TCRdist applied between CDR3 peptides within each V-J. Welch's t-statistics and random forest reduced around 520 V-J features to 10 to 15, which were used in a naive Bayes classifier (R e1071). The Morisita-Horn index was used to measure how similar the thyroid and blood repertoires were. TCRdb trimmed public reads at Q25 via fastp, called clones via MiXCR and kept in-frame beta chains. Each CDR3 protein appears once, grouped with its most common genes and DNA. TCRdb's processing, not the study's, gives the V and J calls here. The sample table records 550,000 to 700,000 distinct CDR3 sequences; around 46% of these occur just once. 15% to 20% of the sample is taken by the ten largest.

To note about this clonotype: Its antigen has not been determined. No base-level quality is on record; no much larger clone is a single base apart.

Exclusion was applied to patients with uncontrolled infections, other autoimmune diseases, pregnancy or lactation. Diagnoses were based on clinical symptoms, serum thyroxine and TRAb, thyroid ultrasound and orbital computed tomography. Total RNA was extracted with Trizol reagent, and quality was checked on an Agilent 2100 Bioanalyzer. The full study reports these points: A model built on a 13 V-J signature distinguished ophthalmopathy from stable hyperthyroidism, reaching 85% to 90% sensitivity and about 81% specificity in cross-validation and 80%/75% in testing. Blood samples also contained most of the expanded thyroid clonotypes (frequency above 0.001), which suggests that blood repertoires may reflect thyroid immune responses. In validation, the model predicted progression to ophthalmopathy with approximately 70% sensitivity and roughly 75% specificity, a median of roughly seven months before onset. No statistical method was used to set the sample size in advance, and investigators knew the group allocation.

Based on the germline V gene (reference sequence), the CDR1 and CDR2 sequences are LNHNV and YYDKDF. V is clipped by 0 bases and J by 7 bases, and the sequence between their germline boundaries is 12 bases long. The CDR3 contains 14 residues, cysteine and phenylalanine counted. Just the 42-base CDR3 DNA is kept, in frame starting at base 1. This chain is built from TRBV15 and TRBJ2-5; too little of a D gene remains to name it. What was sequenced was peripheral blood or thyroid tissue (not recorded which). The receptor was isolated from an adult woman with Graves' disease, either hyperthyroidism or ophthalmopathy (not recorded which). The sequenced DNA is TGTGCCACCAGCAGAGATCTTAGCATGAGGACCCAGTACTTC. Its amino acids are CATSRDLSMRTQYF.